The source of this T cell receptor (beta chain) is a study of blood T cell repertoires in COVID-19. Study-level information: The study drew acute and convalescent COVID-19 samples from the United States, Italy and Spain. From T cells, B-cell-depleted T cells, or PBMCs came the material, which was cDNA or gDNA.

CDR3 length: 13 amino acids. CDR1 and CDR2 (germline): MNHEY, SVGEGT. Trimming stripped 6 bases from V and 3 bases from J, with 12 bases between. As originally analysed: Amplification from reference gene primers served as the basis for estimated nucleated cell counts. Profiled with immunoSEQ multiplex PCR; TCRdb holds only in-frame clones, not every one. V and J calls and clone size are copied from that table; D and trimming were computed from the DNA. Here the sample spans about 300,000 clones, around 92% being singletons. The clonotype originates from a man between 18 and 35 years old who had recovered from COVID-19. This chain links TRBV6-2 or TRBV6-3 with TRBJ2-7; unclear D gene. The sequenced sample consisted of peripheral blood. The DNA for the CDR3 is TGTGCCAGCAGCAACCCGGCAGGCTACGAGCAGTACTTC. Its translation is CASSNPAGYEQYF.